This passage covers 15 T cell receptor beta chains from one sample sequenced in a study of blood T cell repertoires in COVID-19. Profiling relied on immunoSEQ multiplex PCR, and the TCRdb table lists in-frame clones only, not all of them. The sample shows more than 85,000 clones, 60% to 80% of them seen only once. Sequencing was done on a sample of peripheral blood. These receptors all stem from an elderly woman with active or convalescent COVID-19.

The sample holds a few counts of this clone. V gene TRBV4-2 combines with J gene TRBJ1-1, with TRBD1 as a possible D gene (5 bases). The CDR3 is made up of 14 amino acids. Per the germline V gene, CDR1 is LGHNA and CDR2 is YNFKEQ. V dropped 3 bases and J dropped 1 base, with 9 bases sitting between them. CDR3 residues: CASSHLDRNTEAFF. CDR3 sequence (DNA): TGTGCCAGCAGCCATCTCGACAGGAACACTGAAGCTTTCTTT.

The chain uses TRBV18 and TRBJ2-7; possible D gene TRBD1, 5 bases. The CDR3 is 16 amino acids. V shed 5 bases and J shed 2 bases, with 19 bases lying between them. Germline loops: CDR1 KGHSH, CDR2 LQKENI. The CDR3 nucleotides are TGTGCCAGCTCAGTAGTCCCCCCGCAGGGCACCTACGAGCAGTACTTC. It specifies CASSVVPPQGTYEQYF.

The rearrangement uses TRBV2 and TRBJ2-1; the match to TRBD2 covers 7 bases. V was pared by 6 bases and J by 2 bases, with 7 bases of the junction left unmatched. Germline V gives CDR1 SNHLY, CDR2 FYNNEI. The CDR3 has 15 amino acids. The CDR3 is CASRLLAQTYNEQFF. Written as DNA, the CDR3 is TGTGCCAGCAGATTACTAGCGCAAACCTACAATGAGCAGTTCTTC. The variable domain in full, completed from reference TRBV2 and TRBJ2-1, reads EPEVTQTPSHQVTQMGQEVILRCVPISNHLYFYWYRQILGQKVEFLVSFYNNEISEKSEIFDDQFSVERPDGSNFTLKIRSTKLEDSAMYFCASRLLAQTYNEQFFGPGTRLTVL.

The CDR3 nucleotides read TGCGCCAGCAGACCCCCGCGACAGGGGAACAATGAGCAGTTCTTC. Encoded protein: CASRPPRQGNNEQFF. The chain uses TRBV10-2 and TRBJ2-1; 8 nucleotides line up with TRBD1. The CDR3 extends over 15 amino acids. V trimming: 6 bases; J trimming: 5 bases; junction bases outside the gene matches: 9. Germline assignment: CDR1 WSHSY and CDR2 SAAADI.

This chain joins TRBV6-2 or TRBV6-3 and TRBJ2-3; no reliable D call. The CDR3 is 12 residues long. Trimming removed 2 bases from V and 5 bases from J, with 5 bases in between. Per the germline V gene, CDR1 is MNHEY and CDR2 is SVGEGT. CDR3 residues: CASSYAGDTQYF. Here the CDR3 DNA reads TGTGCCAGCAGTTACGCCGGAGATACGCAGTATTTT.

The V and J genes are TRBV5-1 and TRBJ2-3; no definite D call. The V gene's germline CDR1 is SGHRS and CDR2 YFSETQ. The CDR3 contains 12 residues. Trimming stripped 4 bases from V and 1 base from J, with 4 bases between. CDR3 amino acids: CASSPGTDTQYF. The DNA of the CDR3 is TGCGCCAGCAGCCCGGGCACAGATACGCAGTATTTT.

The chain has TRBV18 and TRBJ1-1, with D maybe TRBD1 (6 bases). Per the germline V gene, CDR1 is KGHSH and CDR2 is LQKENI. The CDR3 totals 13 residues. Between the trimmed V and J ends, which lost 2 bases and 3 bases, there was a span of 7 bases. The CDR3 here is CASSPAGDTEAFF. The CDR3 nucleotides are TGTGCCAGCTCACCAGCAGGGGACACTGAAGCTTTCTTT.

This chain connects TRBV7-2 to TRBJ2-7; D perhaps matches TRBD2 (6 bases). The CDR3 is 14 amino acids. Germline assignment: CDR1 SGHTA and CDR2 FQGNSA. The V and J ends lost 5 bases and 3 bases respectively, with 14 bases between them. CDR3: CASSLRASDYEQYF. DNA of the CDR3: TGTGCCAGCAGCCTCAGGGCTAGCGACTACGAGCAGTACTTC.

There are a few counts of this clone. This sequence joins TRBV2 and TRBJ2-1; 14 nucleotides line up with TRBD2. Trimming removed 4 bases from V and 6 bases from J; junction bases left unmatched: 11. The CDR3 totals 18 residues. Germline CDR1 SNHLY, CDR2 FYNNEI. The chain's CDR3 is CASSGQTSGRAMSNEQFF. The CDR3 region has the DNA TGTGCCAGCAGTGGACAGACTAGCGGGAGGGCTATGAGCAATGAGCAGTTCTTC.

The genes are TRBV29-1 and TRBJ1-5, with a possible D match to TRBD1 (5 bases). The V end lost 4 bases, the J end lost 2 bases, and 6 bases lay between the germline ends. CDR3 length: 12 amino acids. The germline V gene has CDR1 SQVTM and CDR2 ANQGSEA. The CDR3 nucleotides are TGCAGCGTTGGGGGGGGCAATCAGCCCCAGCATTTT. Translating it yields CSVGGGNQPQHF. The full variable domain, completed using reference TRBV29-1 and TRBJ1-5, is SAVISQKPSRDICQRGTSLTIQCQVDSQVTMMFWYRQQPGQSLTLIATANQGSEATYESGFVIDKFPISRPNLTFSTLTVSNMSPEDSSIYLCSVGGGNQPQHFGDGTRLSIL.

The V call is TRBV7-3, the J call TRBJ2-3; 9 bases map to TRBD2. The V segment lost 2 bases and the J segment 6 bases; nucleotides outside the gene matches: 6. The CDR3 has 15 residues. CDR1 and CDR2 (germline): SGHTA, FQGTGA. The CDR3 region is CASSLWGGTSDTQYF. The CDR3 DNA reads as TGTGCCAGCAGCTTATGGGGCGGGACTAGCGATACGCAGTATTTT.

This chain joins TRBV18 and TRBJ2-1; 10 bases align to TRBD2. Per the germline V gene, CDR1 is KGHSH and CDR2 is LQKENI. The CDR3 has 16 amino acids. With V trimmed by 0 bases and J by 7 bases, 6 bases remained unmatched. The CDR3 reads CASSPPSLAGKNEQFF. CDR3 coding DNA: TGTGCCAGCTCACCACCGTCACTAGCGGGAAAGAATGAGCAGTTCTTC.

The chain recombines TRBV28 with TRBJ1-4; possible D gene TRBD1, 5 bases. The CDR3 has 15 residues. CDR1 and CDR2 (germline): MDHEN, SYDVKM. Trimming pared 3 bases from V and 7 bases from J, leaving 15 bases between. CDR3 loop: CASSLEGLRSEKLFF. As DNA, the CDR3 is TGTGCCAGCAGTTTGGAGGGGTTGAGGTCTGAAAAACTGTTTTTT.

The rearrangement links TRBV20-1 to TRBJ2-3, with 7 positions matching TRBD2. Trimming removed 3 bases from V and 0 bases from J; junction bases left unmatched: 6. This CDR3 contains 15 residues. Germline assignment: CDR1 DFQATT and CDR2 SNEGSKA (reference sequence). In DNA form, the CDR3 reads TGCAGTGCTAGTTTGGATAGCGGGAGCACAGATACGCAGTATTTT. Translated, it gives CSASLDSGSTDTQYF.

The chain carries TRBV7-3 and TRBJ1-1; D is unclear. Germline V lookup: CDR1 SGHTA, CDR2 FQGTGA. Trimming stripped 5 bases from V and 0 bases from J, with 7 bases between. The CDR3 sequence is 13 residues long. Here the CDR3 DNA reads TGTGCCAGCAGCCGGGAGCTGAACACTGAAGCTTTCTTT. Residues: CASSRELNTEAFF.